These T cell receptor beta chains were read from a single sample in a study of post-analysis software for immune sequencing data. One entry per CDR3 protein results from TCRdb running MiXCR on the PCR reads. Of some 370,000 distinct CDR3 sequences listed, about a third are singletons. The sequenced material came from blood. The receptors here all came from a girl aged 10 to 17 with multiple sclerosis. Each CDR3 is given with its conserved first and last residue. A D gene is named only where the DNA matches it firmly. Clone size is not always given. Where it is, it says once, few, many or a class for expanded clones.

d_call j_call clone_size v_call cdr3_aa cdr3_nt
NA TRBJ2-7 few TRBV7-9 CASRQDTVLEQYF TGTGCCAGCAGGCAAGACACAGTACTCGAGCAGTACTTC
TRBD2 TRBJ2-3 many TRBV10-3 CAISARLAGGSSTDTQYF TGTGCCATCAGTGCGCGACTAGCGGGGGGATCTAGCACAGATACGCAGTATTTT
TRBD1 TRBJ2-1 NA TRBV7-9 CASSLAGTADNEQFF TGTGCCAGCAGCTTAGCCGGGACAGCCGATAATGAGCAGTTCTTC
NA TRBJ2-1 NA TRBV3-1 CASSQWGDEQFF TGTGCCAGCAGCCAATGGGGTGATGAGCAGTTCTTC
NA TRBJ2-7 NA TRBV6-2/TRBV6-3 CASSYPRERTALSYEQYF TGTGCCAGCAGTTACCCGAGGGAGAGGACAGCCCTCTCCTACGAGCAGTACTTC
NA TRBJ2-3 many TRBV9 CASSARDDPDTQYF TGTGCCAGCAGCGCCCGGGACGACCCAGATACGCAGTATTTT
NA TRBJ2-1 NA TRBV7-9 CASSPGAGAPQFF TGTGCCAGCAGCCCGGGGGCGGGGGCCCCGCAGTTCTTC
TRBD1 TRBJ2-3 NA TRBV7-2 CASSTGQGQDTQYF TGTGCCAGCAGCACGGGACAGGGGCAAGATACGCAGTATTTT
NA TRBJ2-6 once TRBV7-2 CASSPGRTSGANVLTF TGTGCCAGCAGCCCCGGACGGACCTCTGGGGCCAACGTCCTGACTTTC
TRBD1 TRBJ2-5 few TRBV10-3 CAISRGTVQETQYF TGTGCCATCTCGAGGGGGACAGTACAAGAGACCCAGTACTTC
NA TRBJ2-1 few TRBV27 CASSESSSYNEQFF TGTGCCAGCAGCGAGAGTAGCTCCTACAATGAGCAGTTCTTC
NA TRBJ2-7 few TRBV3-1 CASSRRTAYEQYF TGTGCCAGCAGCCGGAGGACGGCCTACGAGCAGTACTTC
NA TRBJ2-1 NA TRBV28 CASSLLTGLRTSYNEQFF TGTGCCAGCAGTTTACTTACAGGTTTAAGGACGTCCTACAATGAGCAGTTCTTC
TRBD2 TRBJ2-3 many TRBV20-1 CSATGTSGTDTQYF TGCAGTGCCACCGGGACTAGCGGCACAGATACGCAGTATTTT
TRBD1 TRBJ2-7 many TRBV4-1 CASSQGDRTSDEQYF TGCGCCAGCAGCCAAGGGGACAGGACCTCCGACGAGCAGTACTTC
NA TRBJ1-5 NA TRBV20-1 CSAISRGRGYSNQPQHF TGCAGTGCTATCTCACGTGGAAGAGGGTATAGCAATCAGCCCCAGCATTTT
TRBD1 TRBJ1-4 NA TRBV20-1 CSARTGGEKLFF TGCAGTGCTAGAACAGGGGGTGAAAAACTGTTTTTT
NA TRBJ2-1 NA TRBV19 CASSIRGLTCNEQFF TGTGCCAGTAGTATCCGGGGATTAACCTGCAATGAGCAGTTCTTC
NA TRBJ1-5 NA TRBV28 CASSLAAVSNQPQHF TGTGCCAGCAGTTTAGCAGCTGTTAGCAATCAGCCCCAGCATTTT
NA TRBJ2-1 few TRBV7-2 CASSSIYNEQFF TGTGCCAGCAGCTCCATCTACAATGAGCAGTTCTTC
NA TRBJ2-1 few TRBV5-1 CASSLALYNEQFF TGCGCCAGCAGCTTGGCGCTGTACAATGAGCAGTTCTTC
TRBD2 TRBJ2-3 few TRBV5-5 CASSDWTSGERLTDTQYF TGTGCCAGCAGCGACTGGACTAGCGGGGAGAGGCTCACAGATACGCAGTATTTT
TRBD2 TRBJ2-7 NA TRBV12-3/TRBV12-4 CASSFPSGGASEQYF TGTGCCAGCAGTTTTCCCAGCGGGGGGGCCTCCGAGCAGTACTTC